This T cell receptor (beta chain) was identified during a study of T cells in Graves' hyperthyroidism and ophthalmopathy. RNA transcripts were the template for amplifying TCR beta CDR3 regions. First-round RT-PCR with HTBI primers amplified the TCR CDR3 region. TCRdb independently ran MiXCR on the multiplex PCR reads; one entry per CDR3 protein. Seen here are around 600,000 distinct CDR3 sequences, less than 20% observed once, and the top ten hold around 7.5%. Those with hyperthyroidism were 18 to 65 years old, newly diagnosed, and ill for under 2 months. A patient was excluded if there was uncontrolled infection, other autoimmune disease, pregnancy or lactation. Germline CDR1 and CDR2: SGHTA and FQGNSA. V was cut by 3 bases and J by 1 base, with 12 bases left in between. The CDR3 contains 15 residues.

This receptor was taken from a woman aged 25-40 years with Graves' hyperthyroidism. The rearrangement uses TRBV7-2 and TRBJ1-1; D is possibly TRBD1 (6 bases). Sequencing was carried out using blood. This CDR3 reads CASSFQGLTNTEAFF. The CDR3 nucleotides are TGTGCCAGCAGCTTCCAGGGGCTCACGAACACTGAAGCTTTCTTT.